This T cell receptor beta chain was retrieved from a study of graft-versus-host responses after intestinal transplantation. In the study overall: Induction using anti-thymocyte globulin, followed by tacrolimus and steroids for roughly 3 years, was given to all recipients. Study observations and caveats: Early post-transplant declines in HvG were associated with peak levels of circulating GvH clones. Patients with graft-donor T cell macrochimerism had high graft-versus-host to host-versus-graft clonal ratios in allografts. GvH clones detected in recipient marrow included some appearing first in ileum or blood.

This clone was recorded a few times. The target antigen is unknown. Only in-frame clones appear in the TCRdb table, and some are missing; sequencing was by immunoSEQ multiplex PCR. The profile shows roughly 11,000 clones, approximately 80% of them singletons. The sequence derives from a human patient who received an intestinal transplant, so some T cells may come from the graft donor. The sequences come from PBMCs, collected about 67 weeks after intestinal transplant.

This CDR3 is CASSILPPGPGFSYEQYF. Here the CDR3 DNA reads TGTGCCAGTAGTATCCTCCCCCCTGGGCCTGGGTTCTCCTACGAGCAGTACTTC. This chain connects TRBV19 to TRBJ2-7; no definite D call. The germline V gene encodes CDR1 LNHDA and CDR2 SQIVND (reference sequence). The CDR3 is made up of 18 amino acids. Deletions cut 3 bases from V and 0 bases from J, with 21 bases between. The entire variable domain, with the rest obtained from reference TRBV19 and TRBJ2-7, is as follows: DGGITQSPKYLFRKEGQNVTLSCEQNLNHDAMYWYRQDPGQGLRLIYYSQIVNDFQKGDIAEGYSVSREKKESFPLTVTSAQKNPTAFYLCASSILPPGPGFSYEQYFGPGTRLTVT.